The 23 T cell receptor beta chains below were found in one sample sequenced in a study of cytomegalovirus exposure and HLA in healthy donors. The PCR ran on 60 Vbeta and 13 Jbeta primers. The data were produced by immunoSEQ multiplex PCR, yet TCRdb's version contains in-frame clones alone and is incomplete. The sample holds more than 110,000 clones, approximately 80% seen once. Sequenced sample: PBMCs. The receptors shown here come from a male donor in good health and CMV-seronegative.

V gene TRBV5-1 combines with J gene TRBJ1-1, with D perhaps matching TRBD1 (6 bases). The CDR3 contains 16 residues. Trimming took 0 bases from V and 4 from J, leaving 16 bases between them. Germline CDR1 and CDR2: SGHRS and YFSETQ. The CDR3 sequence: CASSLEGHRVGTEAFF. The CDR3 region has the DNA TGCGCCAGCAGCTTGGAGGGGCACAGGGTGGGCACTGAAGCTTTCTTT.

V and J are TRBV5-1 and TRBJ2-3, with 8 positions matching TRBD1. V dropped 2 bases and J dropped 3; count of bases not matched to a gene: 5. Germline V gene sequence: CDR1 SGHRS, CDR2 YFSETQ. The CDR3 is 15 amino acids. The CDR3 region has the DNA TGCGCCAGCAGCTTCGACAGGGGTATAACAGATACGCAGTATTTT. Protein sequence: CASSFDRGITDTQYF.

This clone appeared a single time. The V and J genes are TRBV10-1 and TRBJ2-1, with a tentative D call TRBD2 (6 bases). CDR3 length: 16 residues. Between the trimmed V and J ends, which lost 0 bases and 4 bases, there was a span of 13 bases. Germline V gives CDR1 WNHNN, CDR2 SYGVQD (reference sequence). Here the CDR3 reads CASSESVGGPYNEQFF. In nucleotides, the CDR3 is TGCGCCAGCAGTGAGTCAGTGGGGGGACCATACAATGAGCAGTTCTTC.

This chain links TRBV7-8 with TRBJ2-3, with 7 bases matching TRBD2. The CDR3 has 14 residues. V shed 3 bases and J 4 bases; nucleotides not matched to a gene: 4. CDR1 is SGHVS and CDR2 is FQNEAQ in the germline V gene. The CDR3 nucleotides are TGTGCCAGCAGCTTCGCCACTAGCGCAGATACGCAGTATTTT. It specifies CASSFATSADTQYF. Filled out from reference TRBV7-8 and TRBJ2-3, the complete variable domain reads GAGVSQSPRYKVAKRGQDVALRCDPISGHVSLFWYQQALGQGPEFLTYFQNEAQLDKSGLPSDRFFAERPEGSVSTLKIQRTQQEDSAVYLCASSFATSADTQYFGPGTRLTVL.

The chain employs TRBV4-3 and TRBJ1-1; D call uncertain. The CDR3 spans 14 residues. V was clipped by 0 bases and J by 4 bases, with 9 bases between them. Germline V gene sequence: CDR1 LGHNA, CDR2 YSLEER. Written as DNA, the CDR3 is TGCGCCAGCAGCCAAGAGTTGGGAGGCACTGAAGCTTTCTTT. Encoded protein: CASSQELGGTEAFF.

V is TRBV7-8 and J is TRBJ2-7; D unresolved. With 1 base removed from V and 3 bases from J, the gap between germline ends came to 10 bases. The CDR3 is 14 amino acids. Germline CDR1 SGHVS, CDR2 FQNEAQ. CDR3 sequence (DNA): TGTGCCAGCAGCTTAGGCAGTTACGTCTACGAGCAGTACTTC. Its translation: CASSLGSYVYEQYF.

For the CDR3, the DNA is TGTGCCAGCAGGAAGAGGGTCTCGAACACTGAAGCTTTCTTT. It is translated as CASRKRVSNTEAFF. The chain is built from TRBV2 and TRBJ1-1; no reliable D call. V gave up 6 bases and J gave up 1 base, with 12 bases separating them. The germline gives CDR1 SNHLY, CDR2 FYNNEI. The CDR3 is 14 amino acids.

This clone was recorded once. The rearrangement links TRBV9 to TRBJ2-1, with D maybe TRBD2 (6 bases). Trimming stripped 1 base from V and 6 bases from J, with 14 bases between. Germline V lookup: CDR1 SGDLS, CDR2 YYNGEE. The CDR3 contains 15 residues. The CDR3 loop reads CASSVWGVKGNEQFF. CDR3 sequence (DNA): TGTGCCAGCAGCGTATGGGGGGTGAAGGGCAATGAGCAGTTCTTC.

The genes are TRBV30 and TRBJ2-7, with TRBD1 identical over 9 bases. J was trimmed by 1 base and V by 0 bases; bases with no gene match: 4. The CDR3 length is 15 residues. Germline V gene lookup returns CDR1 GTSNPN and CDR2 SVGIG (reference sequence). CDR3 bases: TGTGCCTGGAGTGTACGTGGGACAGGGTCCTACGAGCAGTACTTC. Translated: CAWSVRGTGSYEQYF. The entire variable domain, with the rest obtained from reference TRBV30 and TRBJ2-7, is as follows: SQTIHQWPATLVQPVGSPLSLECTVEGTSNPNLYWYRQAAGRGLQLLFYSVGIGQISSEVPQNLSASRPQDRQFILSSKKLLLSDSGFYLCAWSVRGTGSYEQYFGPGTRLTVT.

This clone showed up just once. The genes are TRBV4-2 and TRBJ2-1; 16 positions match TRBD2. The CDR3 has 19 amino acids. From germline, CDR1 is LGHNA and CDR2 YNFKEQ. V was pared by 4 bases and J by 9 bases, with 15 bases of the junction left unmatched. The CDR3 sequence: CASSLLLPGTSGGAGEQFF. The CDR3 coding sequence is TGTGCCAGCAGCCTCCTACTACCCGGGACTAGCGGGGGGGCCGGTGAGCAGTTCTTC.

The V call is TRBV6-5, the J call TRBJ1-5; possibly TRBD1 for D (5 bases). Trimming stripped 0 bases from V and 4 bases from J, with 7 bases between. The CDR3 sequence is 14 residues long. CDR1 is MNHEY, CDR2 SVGAGI, per germline. In DNA, the CDR3 is TGTGCCAGCAGTTACTCAGGGGTTAATCAGCCCCAGCATTTT. Encoded protein: CASSYSGVNQPQHF.

This chain joins TRBV19 and TRBJ2-4; TRBD2 might be the D (6 bases). This CDR3 has 16 residues. The V gene's germline CDR1 is LNHDA and CDR2 SQIVND (reference sequence). Trimming pared 7 bases from V and 6 bases from J, leaving 22 bases between. This chain's CDR3 is CASMPFDRPGRNIQYF. CDR3 DNA sequence: TGTGCCAGTATGCCCTTCGACAGACCCGGGAGAAACATTCAGTACTTC.

This chain uses TRBV4-3 with TRBJ2-7, with 11 bases identical to TRBD2. Trimming at V came to 0 bases and at J to 1 base, leaving 2 bases not matched to a gene. CDR3 length equals 16 residues. Germline assignment: CDR1 LGHNA and CDR2 YSLEER. The CDR3 region is CASSQDTSGGSYEQYF. The CDR3 bases are TGCGCCAGCAGCCAAGATACTAGCGGGGGATCCTACGAGCAGTACTTC.

The V and J genes are TRBV4-1 and TRBJ1-1, with TRBD1 as a possible D gene (5 bases). The germline gives CDR1 MGHRA, CDR2 YSYEKL. The CDR3 loop spans 13 amino acids. Trimming pared 5 bases from V and 6 bases from J, leaving 13 bases between. CDR3 region: CASSGGMRPEAFF. The DNA for the CDR3 is TGCGCCAGCAGCGGGGGGATGCGGCCTGAAGCTTTCTTT.

CDR3: CASSEDPGVNQPQHF. The CDR3 DNA reads TGTGCCAGCAGTGAAGATCCAGGCGTCAATCAGCCCCAGCATTTT. The V gene is TRBV6-1, the J gene TRBJ1-5; D is unresolved. The germline gives CDR1 MNHNS, CDR2 SASEGT. The V end lost 1 base, the J end lost 3 bases, and 10 bases lay between the germline ends. The CDR3 contains 15 residues.

J is TRBJ1-4 and V is TRBV5-4, with 7 bases fitting TRBD1. The CDR3 covers 15 residues. Per the germline V gene, CDR1 is SGHNT and CDR2 is YYREEE (reference sequence). J lost 4 bases, V lost 4 bases, and 7 bases had no gene match. The CDR3 DNA reads TGTGCCAGCAGCGAAGGGACAGCAGTTAATGAAAAACTGTTTTTT. This sequence encodes CASSEGTAVNEKLFF.

DNA for the CDR3: TGCAGCGTTGAATTATCGGGCAGGGGGCGAGCCGGGGAGCTGTTTTTT. Protein sequence: CSVELSGRGRAGELFF. V is TRBV29-1 and J is TRBJ2-2; TRBD1 aligns across 8 bases. This CDR3 spans 16 amino acids. Trimming cost V 2 bases and J 6 bases; bases outside gene matches: 11. Germline V gene data show CDR1 as SQVTM and CDR2 as ANQGSEA.

The chain uses TRBV27 and TRBJ1-4; no firm D call. The CDR3 has 15 amino acids. From germline, CDR1 is MNHEY and CDR2 SMNVEV (reference sequence). V dropped 3 bases and J dropped 3 bases, with 11 bases sitting between them. The CDR3 protein is CASSFPRMPNEKLFF. The CDR3 nucleotides are TGTGCCAGCAGTTTCCCCAGGATGCCTAATGAAAAACTGTTTTTT.

The chain carries TRBV7-3 and TRBJ1-1, with 8 nucleotides matching TRBD1. The CDR3 runs to 16 residues. Per germline, CDR1 SGHTA and CDR2 FQGTGA. Losses at the gene ends were 3 bases for V and 1 base for J; bases not matched to a gene: 7. CDR3 nucleotide sequence: TGTGCCAGCAGCTTCTCAGGGGGCGGCCCGAACACTGAAGCTTTCTTT. It encodes CASSFSGGGPNTEAFF.

The rearrangement links TRBV7-9 to TRBJ1-2; TRBD1 matches 9 bases. Germline loops: CDR1 SEHNR, CDR2 FQNEAQ (reference sequence). V lost 5 bases to trimming and J lost 7 bases; unmatched junction nucleotides: 5. The CDR3 extends over 13 amino acids. CDR3 sequence: CASSRTGEGGYTF. CDR3 sequence (DNA): TGTGCCAGCAGCCGGACAGGGGAAGGTGGCTACACCTTC.

This clone came up a few times. This sequence joins TRBV25-1 and TRBJ1-1; no definite D call. The V gene's germline CDR1 is MGHDK and CDR2 SYGVNS. This CDR3 is 13 amino acids long. Trimming took 6 bases from V and 1 from J, leaving 9 bases between them. CDR3 DNA: TGTGCCAGCAGATCCACAGAGAACACTGAAGCTTTCTTT. Residues: CASRSTENTEAFF.

The genes are TRBV18 and TRBJ2-7; 8 positions agree with TRBD1. Germline values: CDR1 KGHSH, CDR2 LQKENI. The V segment lost 2 bases and the J segment 2 bases; nucleotides outside the gene matches: 8. CDR3 size: 16 residues. The CDR3 DNA reads as TGTGCCAGCTCACCATTACCCGGACAGGGACCCTACGAGCAGTACTTC. Translated: CASSPLPGQGPYEQYF.

For this clone: At one end the junction does not follow the germline gene, possibly because of a read error. The V gene is TRBV7-9, the J gene TRBJ1-3, with a tentative D call TRBD1 (5 bases). The length of the CDR3 is 18 residues. CDR1 and CDR2 from the germline V gene are SEHNR and FQNEAQ (reference sequence). CDR3 DNA: TGTTCCAGCAGCCAATACAGACAGTTCTCGAGCTCTGGAAACACCATATATTTT. This encodes CSSSQYRQFSSSGNTIYF.